This entry lists 21 T cell receptor beta chains sequenced from one sample in a study of blood T cell repertoires in COVID-19. The repertoire was sequenced with immunoSEQ multiplex PCR; TCRdb's copy has only in-frame clones and lacks some. The sample consists of just over 300,000 clones, 85% to 90% of them appearing once. Sequenced material: peripheral blood. These receptors all come from a woman between 25 and 40 years old with COVID-19, enrolled during active disease.

V usage is TRBV7-9 and J usage is TRBJ1-1, with D tentatively TRBD1 (5 bases). The CDR3 sequence is 15 residues long. The V and J ends lost 1 base and 1 base respectively, with 10 bases between them. CDR1 is SEHNR and CDR2 is FQNEAQ in the germline V gene (reference sequence). The CDR3 DNA is TGTGCCAGCAGCTTAGTAGGCCAGGGGAACACTGAAGCTTTCTTT. It yields the protein CASSLVGQGNTEAFF.

The chain employs TRBV7-3 and TRBJ1-2, with D uncertain. V was clipped by 0 bases and J by 6 bases, with 11 bases between them. Looked up from germline, CDR1 is SGHTA and CDR2 is FQGTGA. The CDR3 extends over 14 amino acids. The CDR3 protein is CASSLTGSGNGYTF. The DNA for the CDR3 is TGTGCCAGCAGCTTAACAGGGAGCGGGAATGGCTACACCTTC. Full variable domain (rest looked up from reference TRBV7-3 and TRBJ1-2): GAGVSQTPSNKVTEKGKYVELRCDPISGHTALYWYRQSLGQGPEFLIYFQGTGAADDSGLPNDRFFAVRPEGSVSTLKIQRTERGDSAVYLCASSLTGSGNGYTFGSGTRLTVV.

The J gene is TRBJ1-6, the V gene TRBV9, with D unclear. The germline CDR1 and CDR2 sequences are SGDLS and YYNGEE. The CDR3 is 13 amino acids. Deletions cut 7 bases from V and 7 bases from J, with 12 bases between. The CDR3 spells CASSVASNSPLHF. CDR3 nucleotides: TGTGCCAGCTCAGTGGCATCAAATTCACCCCTCCACTTT.

This clone was found once. This chain connects TRBV11-3 to TRBJ2-2; D is uncertain. The CDR3 has 12 amino acids. Germline CDR1 SGHNT, CDR2 YENEEA. V dropped 5 bases and J dropped 3 bases, with 4 bases sitting between them. As DNA, the CDR3 is TGTGCCAGCAGCCCCTACACCGGGGAGCTGTTTTTT. Translating it yields CASSPYTGELFF.

V is TRBV9 and J is TRBJ1-1; tentative D call: TRBD1 (5 bases). V was cut by 3 bases and J by 2 bases, with 8 bases left in between. Germline V gene lookup returns CDR1 SGDLS and CDR2 YYNGEE. The CDR3 is 13 amino acids. The CDR3 sequence is CASSGRGNTEAFF. CDR3 nucleotides: TGTGCCAGCAGCGGAAGGGGAAACACTGAAGCTTTCTTT.

This chain joins TRBV7-6 and TRBJ1-3; 8 bases are a match to TRBD1. This CDR3 is 19 amino acids long. V shed 4 bases, J shed 4 bases, and the junction held 18 bases outside the gene matches. Germline V lookup: CDR1 SGHVS, CDR2 FNYEAQ. Here the CDR3 reads CASSSGWQGARMSGNTIYF. CDR3 DNA sequence: TGTGCCAGCAGCTCAGGGTGGCAGGGGGCGAGGATGTCAGGAAACACCATATATTTT.

CDR3 amino acids: CASRDREVYNEQFF. The CDR3 bases are TGTGCCAGCCGCGACAGGGAAGTCTACAATGAGCAGTTCTTC. The genes are TRBV2 and TRBJ2-1, with 7 bases aligning to TRBD1. The CDR3 extends over 14 amino acids. The V gene's germline CDR1 is SNHLY and CDR2 FYNNEI. Germline trimming cut 8 bases from V and 3 bases from J; bases unmatched to any gene: 7.

The V call is TRBV5-4, the J call TRBJ1-4; D remains ambiguous. The CDR3 length is 15 residues. Trimming took 4 bases from V and 0 from J, leaving 10 bases between them. Germline V gives CDR1 SGHNT, CDR2 YYREEE (reference sequence). The CDR3 sequence: CASSNSWPTNEKLFF. CDR3 in DNA: TGTGCCAGCAGCAACAGCTGGCCAACTAATGAAAAACTGTTTTTT.

The J gene is TRBJ1-5, the V gene TRBV5-1; D remains unclear. This CDR3 has 19 residues. The germline V and J ends were trimmed by 2 bases and 0 bases, with 21 bases remaining between them. Germline V gives CDR1 SGHRS, CDR2 YFSETQ. The CDR3 bases are TGCGCCAGCAGCTTTTCCGCTCTTGGTCCGGGAAATAGCAATCAGCCCCAGCATTTT. Amino acid sequence: CASSFSALGPGNSNQPQHF.

This rearrangement joins TRBV5-1 to TRBJ2-3; D possibly corresponds to TRBD2 (6 bases). The CDR3 extends over 16 amino acids. Germline CDR1 is SGHRS and CDR2 is YFSETQ. V lost 0 bases and J lost 10, with 21 bases in between. This chain's CDR3 is CASSLDGGTYIEAQYF. The CDR3 DNA is TGCGCCAGCAGCTTGGATGGGGGGACTTATATCGAGGCGCAGTATTTT.

This clone was seen just once. This chain uses TRBV19 with TRBJ2-5; 8 positions agree with TRBD1. J was trimmed by 3 bases and V by 5 bases; bases with no gene match: 8. Germline V gene lookup returns CDR1 LNHDA and CDR2 SQIVND (reference sequence). The CDR3 totals 15 residues. CDR3 in amino acids: CASSPTGDGEETQYF. CDR3 coding DNA: TGTGCCAGTAGTCCGACAGGGGACGGAGAAGAGACCCAGTACTTC. Variable domain in full (rest from reference TRBV19 and TRBJ2-5): DGGITQSPKYLFRKEGQNVTLSCEQNLNHDAMYWYRQDPGQGLRLIYYSQIVNDFQKGDIAEGYSVSREKKESFPLTVTSAQKNPTAFYLCASSPTGDGEETQYFGPGTRLLVL.

The genes are TRBV7-7 and TRBJ1-6, with a possible D match to TRBD1 (5 bases). CDR1 and CDR2 (germline): SSHAT, FNYEAQ (reference sequence). The CDR3 has 17 residues. The V gene lost 1 base and the J gene lost 8 bases, with 18 bases spanning the gap. This CDR3 is CASSLVKGCGAHSPLHF. The CDR3 bases are TGTGCCAGCAGCTTAGTCAAAGGTTGTGGGGCCCATTCACCCCTCCACTTT. The entire variable domain, with the rest obtained from reference TRBV7-7 and TRBJ1-6, is as follows: GAGVSQSPRYKVTKRGQDVTLRCDPISSHATLYWYQQALGQGPEFLTYFNYEAQPDKSGLPSDRFSAERPEGSISTLTIQRTEQRDSAMYRCASSLVKGCGAHSPLHFGNGTRLTVT.

This clone was seen just once. The rearrangement links TRBV12-5 to TRBJ2-7; D not certain. CDR1 and CDR2 from the germline V gene are LGHNT and FRNRAP. V gave up 1 base and J gave up 3 bases, with 4 bases separating them. This CDR3 region has 12 residues. The CDR3, as DNA: TGTGCTAGTGGTTTGGAGCACTACGAGCAGTACTTC. It encodes CASGLEHYEQYF.

This clone is a singleton in its sample. The J gene is TRBJ1-4, the V gene TRBV7-6; the match to TRBD1 covers 11 bases. The CDR3 covers 15 residues. The germline V gene has CDR1 SGHVS and CDR2 FNYEAQ. V dropped 5 bases and J dropped 8; count of bases not matched to a gene: 7. The CDR3 spells CASSPRTGGEEKLFF. The CDR3 DNA reads as TGTGCCAGCAGCCCCCGGACAGGGGGCGAAGAAAAACTGTTTTTT.

The V and J genes are TRBV29-1 and TRBJ1-2; D is unresolved. Trimming took 0 bases from V and 8 from J, leaving 10 bases between them. Germline CDR1 is SQVTM and CDR2 is ANQGSEA. The CDR3 sequence is 12 residues long. CDR3 nucleotides: TGCAGCGTTGAAGATCCCAGCGCCGGCTACACCTTC. Amino acids: CSVEDPSAGYTF.

This sequence joins TRBV28 and TRBJ2-7; D might be TRBD2 (6 bases). This CDR3 has 15 residues. The germline V gene encodes CDR1 MDHEN and CDR2 SYDVKM. V lost 3 bases and J lost 0, with 12 bases in between. The CDR3 coding sequence is TGTGCCAGCAGTTTCAGAGGACTACCCTCCTACGAGCAGTACGTC. Translating it yields CASSFRGLPSYEQYV.

The chain couples TRBV5-1 to TRBJ2-5; D may be TRBD2 (5 bases). V shed 4 bases and J shed 4 bases, with 14 bases lying between them. The length of the CDR3 is 14 residues. Per germline, CDR1 SGHRS and CDR2 YFSETQ. The CDR3 DNA sequence: TGCGCCAGCAGCAACCCCGGAGCGGCAGAGACCCAGTACTTC. This codes for CASSNPGAAETQYF.

This chain links TRBV15 with TRBJ2-1, with D possibly TRBD1 on 6 matching bases. The CDR3 consists of 14 residues. The germline CDR1 and CDR2 sequences are LNHNV and YYDKDF (reference sequence). Trimming took off 5 bases at V and 4 bases at J, with 12 bases between the two ends. The CDR3 DNA reads as TGTGCCACCAGCCCCCGGGACACGTACAATGAGCAGTTCTTC. Encoded protein: CATSPRDTYNEQFF.

The rearrangement joins TRBV4-1 to TRBJ1-1; D possibly corresponds to TRBD1 (5 bases). The CDR3 has 16 amino acids. Germline assignment: CDR1 MGHRA and CDR2 YSYEKL. V lost 0 bases to trimming and J lost 3 bases, with 14 bases between them. CDR3 sequence (DNA): TGCGCCAGCAGCCAAGATCTGGCAGGGCTGGACACTGAAGCTTTCTTT. Its protein is CASSQDLAGLDTEAFF.

The CDR3 is CASSRTGGTEAFF. CDR3 bases: TGTGCCAGCAGTCGGACAGGGGGCACTGAAGCTTTCTTT. The V and J genes are TRBV27 and TRBJ1-1; TRBD1 agrees at 10 bases. CDR1 is MNHEY and CDR2 is SMNVEV in the germline V gene (reference sequence). V trimming: 5 bases; J trimming: 4 bases; junction bases outside the gene matches: 1. This CDR3 is 13 amino acids long.

This clone was observed a few times. DNA of the CDR3: TGTGCCACCCTTCCCAGAGGGCCGACTGAAGCTTTCTTT. The encoded protein is CATLPRGPTEAFF. The chain uses TRBV12-3 or TRBV12-4 and TRBJ1-1; D gene ambiguous. This CDR3 is 13 amino acids long. V was cut by 10 bases and J by 5 bases, with 17 bases left in between.